One and the same sample provided the 25 T cell receptor beta chains below, sequenced in a study of molecular identifiers for immune sequencing clone quantification. Each CDR3 protein gets one entry after TCRdb re-called the PCR reads with MiXCR. In the table there are hundreds of thousands of distinct CDR3 sequences, approximately 20% of which are singletons. Source material: naive CD8+ T cells from blood, with Jurkat cell RNA spiked in. The subset here: FACS-sorted CD8+CD4-CCR7+CD45RA+ naive T cells. Receptor source: a human donor in good health. Some libraries in this study had Jurkat cell RNA spiked in.

On this clonotype itself: The junction and the germline gene differ at one end; a read error may be behind it. This rearrangement joins TRBV7-3 to TRBJ2-3, with D uncertain. CDR1 and CDR2 from the germline V gene are SGHTA and FQGTGA. The CDR3 contains 13 residues. CDR3 residues: CVSSLMGTDTQYF. CDR3 in DNA: TGTGTCAGCAGCTTAATGGGCACAGATACGCAGTATTTT.

The V and J genes are TRBV3-2 and TRBJ2-1; the table's D call, TRBD2, has no DNA check behind it. TRBV3-2 is recorded as a pseudogene. The CDR3 contains 13 residues. In DNA form, the CDR3 reads TGTGCCTCCCGGGACTTGCGCTTTGCTGAGCAGTTCTTC. The encoded protein is CASRDLRFAEQFF.

This clonotype was detected a few times. The chain recombines TRBV19 with TRBJ1-5; unclear D gene. V was pared by 2 bases and J by 5 bases, with 13 bases between. The length of the CDR3 is 15 residues. Germline assignment: CDR1 LNHDA and CDR2 SQIVND (reference sequence). The CDR3 region is CASSIMGGFHQPQHF. Here the CDR3 DNA reads TGTGCCAGTAGTATAATGGGAGGGTTTCATCAGCCCCAGCATTTT.

Turning to this clonotype: This could be a read error, since a much larger clone is one nucleotide away. V usage is TRBV7-9 and J usage is TRBJ2-2; D perhaps matches TRBD2 (5 bases). The germline V gene encodes CDR1 SEHNR and CDR2 FQNEAQ (reference sequence). This CDR3 has 13 residues. CDR3 DNA: TGTGCCAGCACCCCGTCCCTCACCGGGGAGCTGGTTTTT. Its translation: CASTPSLTGELVF.

There are a few counts of this clonotype. J is TRBJ2-4 and V is TRBV19, with 7 bases identical to TRBD2. The V gene end was trimmed by 3 bases and the J gene end by 0 bases; junction bases not matched to a gene: 5. The CDR3 spans 16 residues. Germline V gene sequence: CDR1 LNHDA, CDR2 SQIVND (reference sequence). The chain's CDR3 is CASSMGGFRAKNIQYF. CDR3 in DNA: TGTGCCAGTAGTATGGGGGGGTTCCGAGCCAAAAACATTCAGTACTTC.

This rearrangement joins TRBV12-3 or TRBV12-4 to TRBJ2-3; TRBD2 matches 9 bases. This CDR3 is 15 amino acids long. Germline trimming cut 9 bases from V and 4 bases from J; bases unmatched to any gene: 11. The CDR3 nucleotides are TGTGCCAGTCTCCCGCGGGGGGGGAGCGCAGATACGCAGTATTTT. Translated: CASLPRGGSADTQYF.

This clonotype was seen repeatedly, ten times or more. V is TRBV5-1 and J is TRBJ1-1; tentatively, D is TRBD1 (5 bases). The germline CDR1 and CDR2 sequences are SGHRS and YFSETQ. This CDR3 is 12 amino acids long. V was cut by 4 bases and J by 7 bases, with 11 bases left in between. CDR3 residues: CASSHDSNEAFF. CDR3 sequence (DNA): TGCGCCAGCAGCCACGACAGCAATGAAGCTTTCTTT. Full variable domain (outside the CDR3, taken from reference TRBV5-1 and TRBJ1-1): KAGVTQTPRYLIKTRGQQVTLSCSPISGHRSVSWYQQTPGQGLQFLFEYFSETQRNKGNFPGRFSGRQFSNSRSEMNVSTLELGDSALYLCASSHDSNEAFFGQGTRLTVV.

This clonotype was recorded many times. This CDR3 is CSVQTGDSYGYTF. The CDR3 nucleotides read TGCAGCGTTCAGACAGGGGATAGCTATGGCTACACCTTC. This chain uses TRBV29-1 with TRBJ1-2; 8 nucleotides align to TRBD1. The V and J ends lost 5 bases and 4 bases, in that order; junction bases with no gene match: 6. The CDR3 covers 13 residues. Looked up from germline, CDR1 is SQVTM and CDR2 is ANQGSEA.

This clonotype was seen more than once but under ten times. The V call is TRBV20-1, the J call TRBJ2-1; D not certain. Germline-derived CDR1 and CDR2 are DFQATT and SNEGSKA (reference sequence). Trimming removed 0 bases at V and 8 bases at J, with 5 bases between. This CDR3 comprises 11 residues. The CDR3 DNA reads TGCAGTGCTAGAGACGGTCATGAGCAGTTCTTC. Protein sequence: CSARDGHEQFF.

V gene TRBV4-1 combines with J gene TRBJ1-6; tentatively, D is TRBD1 (6 bases). Trimming cost V 4 bases and J 0 bases, with 16 bases left between them. The CDR3 totals 18 residues. Looked up from germline, CDR1 is MGHRA and CDR2 is YSYEKL. For the CDR3, the DNA is TGCGCCAGCAGCCCAGTACAGGGAAGGAACTCCTATAATTCACCCCTCCACTTT. As protein: CASSPVQGRNSYNSPLHF.

This clonotype was observed many times. The J gene is TRBJ2-4, the V gene TRBV7-2, with D possibly matching TRBD1 (5 bases). Trimming removed 1 base at V and 6 bases at J, with 7 bases between. The CDR3 has 13 amino acids. In germline, CDR1 is SGHTA, CDR2 FQGNSA. The CDR3 here is CASSLGGRNIQYF. The CDR3 DNA reads TGTGCCAGCAGCTTAGGGGGCAGAAACATTCAGTACTTC.

The sample holds many counts of this clonotype. This sequence joins TRBV5-5 and TRBJ2-7, with TRBD1 matching 7 bases. The germline V gene has CDR1 SGHKS and CDR2 YYEKEE (reference sequence). The CDR3 is made up of 15 amino acids. V was clipped by 3 bases and J by 0 bases; unmatched bases: 6. The CDR3 DNA reads as TGTGCCAGCAGCTCCTGGGACAGCGTCTCCTACGAGCAGTACTTC. Encoded protein: CASSSWDSVSYEQYF.

In this sample, this clonotype turned up many times. The rearrangement links TRBV7-9 to TRBJ2-7, with 10 bases identical to TRBD2. The V gene's germline CDR1 is SEHNR and CDR2 FQNEAQ (reference sequence). This CDR3 contains 16 residues. The V and J ends lost 5 bases and 0 bases, in that order; junction bases with no gene match: 7. CDR3 protein: CASSIGTSAYSYEQYF. CDR3 coding DNA: TGTGCCAGCAGCATAGGGACTAGCGCTTACTCCTACGAGCAGTACTTC. Variable domain in full (rest from reference TRBV7-9 and TRBJ2-7): DTGVSQNPRHKITKRGQNVTFRCDPISEHNRLYWYRQTLGQGPEFLTYFQNEAQLEKSRLLSDRFSAERPKGSFSTLEIQRTEQGDSAMYLCASSIGTSAYSYEQYFGPGTRLTVT.

This clonotype has a count of ten or more. V usage is TRBV13 and J usage is TRBJ2-7; a possible D gene is TRBD2 (6 bases). Trimming cost V 4 bases and J 7 bases, with 11 bases left between them. CDR3 length: 12 amino acids. Germline CDR1 and CDR2: PRHDT and FYEKMQ (reference sequence). CDR3: CASSSSSAEQYF. The CDR3 DNA is TGTGCCAGCAGCTCATCTAGCGCAGAGCAGTACTTC.

This clonotype has a count of ten or more. V and J are TRBV20-1 and TRBJ2-7; 9 bases fit TRBD2. Per the germline V gene, CDR1 is DFQATT and CDR2 is SNEGSKA (reference sequence). The junction had 9 bases not matched to a gene; V was cut back by 3 bases and J by 3 bases. This CDR3 comprises 15 residues. This chain's CDR3 is CSARGSLAGLYEQYF. CDR3 DNA sequence: TGCAGTGCTAGGGGGTCTCTAGCGGGACTCTACGAGCAGTACTTC.

About this clonotype itself: With a much larger clone just one base away, this may be a read error. The V call is TRBV20-1, the J call TRBJ2-7; D perhaps matches TRBD1 (6 bases). Germline CDR1 is DFQATT and CDR2 is SNEGSKA (reference sequence). The CDR3 length is 15 residues. The CDR3 loop reads CSAGDLRTASYEQYF. As DNA, the CDR3 is TGCAGTGCTGGAGATCTACGGACAGCCTCCTACGAGCAGTACTTC.

This clonotype has ten or more counts. CDR3 protein: CASNEVLAGNVDTQYF. CDR3 coding DNA: TGTGCCAGCAATGAAGTACTAGCGGGAAATGTAGATACGCAGTATTTT. The chain has TRBV6-5 and TRBJ2-3; 10 nucleotides align to TRBD2. The junction had 12 bases not matched to a gene; V was cut back by 7 bases and J by 5 bases. Germline V CDR1 and CDR2: MNHEY, SVGAGI. The length of the CDR3 is 16 residues.

This clonotype was counted only a few times. The chain employs TRBV19 and TRBJ2-6; no definite D call. Between the trimmed V and J ends, which lost 0 bases and 1 base, there was a span of 10 bases. The CDR3 runs 17 residues. Germline CDR1 reads LNHDA; CDR2 reads SQIVND (reference sequence). DNA for the CDR3: TGTGCCAGTAGTATAGATCGGTGGGGATCTGGGGCCAACGTCCTGACTTTC. As protein: CASSIDRWGSGANVLTF.

This clonotype appeared many times. The chain is built from TRBV7-2 and TRBJ2-7; D call uncertain. The germline gives CDR1 SGHTA, CDR2 FQGNSA. There are 13 residues in the CDR3. V shed 4 bases and J shed 4 bases, with 11 bases lying between them. CDR3 DNA sequence: TGTGCCAGCAGCTACTACTCCGGATACGAGCAGTACTTC. It specifies CASSYYSGYEQYF.

Ten or more counts support this clonotype. The gene calls are TRBV6-1 and TRBJ2-7; the D gene is possibly TRBD2 (6 bases). Per germline, CDR1 MNHNS and CDR2 SASEGT. Trimming cost V 10 bases and J 3 bases, with 13 bases left between them. The CDR3 loop spans 12 amino acids. CDR3 in DNA: TGTGCCACGGAAGCGGGTGTCTACGAGCAGTACTTC. Translated, it gives CATEAGVYEQYF.

This clonotype occurred many times. The rearrangement links TRBV27 to TRBJ2-3; the match to TRBD2 covers 10 bases. V lost 6 bases to trimming and J lost 3 bases; unmatched junction nucleotides: 6. The CDR3 totals 15 residues. Germline V CDR1 and CDR2: MNHEY, SMNVEV (reference sequence). CDR3 sequence: CASRPGLAETDTQYF. The CDR3 DNA reads TGTGCCAGCAGGCCCGGACTAGCGGAGACAGATACGCAGTATTTT.

For this clonotype: Since a much larger clone is just one base distant, this may be a read error. The V gene is TRBV6-5, the J gene TRBJ2-7, with a possible D match to TRBD1 (5 bases). CDR3 size: 16 residues. The V gene's germline CDR1 is MNHEY and CDR2 SVGAGI. The chain's CDR3 is CASSYSTVATAYGQYF. CDR3 DNA sequence: TGTGCCAGCAGTTACTCGACAGTGGCGACAGCCTACGGGCAGTACTTC.

This clonotype was seen ten or more times. DNA of the CDR3: TGTGCCAGCAGTTTAAGTCCAAGACTAACAGATACGCAGTATTTT. The encoded protein is CASSLSPRLTDTQYF. The chain employs TRBV12-3 or TRBV12-4 and TRBJ2-3, with D possibly being TRBD2 (5 bases). V lost 2 bases and J lost 3, with 12 bases in between. CDR3 length: 15 residues.

This clonotype has ten or more counts. The CDR3, as DNA: TGTGCCAGCAGCTCCGAACTAGACAATGAGCAGTTCTTC. This gives the protein CASSSELDNEQFF. The chain employs TRBV11-2 and TRBJ2-1; D is possibly TRBD2 (5 bases). This CDR3 has 13 residues. Trimming pared 4 bases from V and 5 bases from J, leaving 9 bases between. CDR1 and CDR2 (germline): SGHAT, FQNNGV.

This clonotype has only one observation. This may be a read error: a much more frequent sequence differs by one nucleotide. The chain joins TRBV12-3 or TRBV12-4 to TRBJ1-6; possibly TRBD1 for D (5 bases). This CDR3 is 15 amino acids long. Written as DNA, the CDR3 is TGTGCCAGCACGGACACAAGCTCCTATAATTCACCCCTCTACTTT. Protein sequence: CASTDTSSYNSPLYF.